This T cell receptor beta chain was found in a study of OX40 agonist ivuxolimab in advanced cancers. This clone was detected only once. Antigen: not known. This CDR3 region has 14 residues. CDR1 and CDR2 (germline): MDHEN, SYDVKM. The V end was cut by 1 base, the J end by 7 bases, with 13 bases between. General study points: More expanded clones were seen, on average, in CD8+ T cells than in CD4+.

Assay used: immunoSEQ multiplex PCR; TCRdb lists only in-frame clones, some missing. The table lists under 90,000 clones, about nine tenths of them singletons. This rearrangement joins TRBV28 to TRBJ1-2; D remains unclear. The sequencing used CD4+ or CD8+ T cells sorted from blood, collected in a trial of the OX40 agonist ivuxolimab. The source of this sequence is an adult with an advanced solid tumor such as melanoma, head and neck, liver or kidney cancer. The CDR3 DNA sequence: TGTGCCAGCAGTTTATCCACTATGCGGGCTGGCTACACCTTC. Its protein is CASSLSTMRAGYTF.